This entry is about one T cell receptor (beta chain). The entry originates in a study of blood T cell repertoires in COVID-19. Study-level background: Samples of COVID-19 (acute and convalescent) were obtained from the United States, Italy and Spain. T cells, B-cell-depleted T cells, or PBMCs provided the cDNA or gDNA that served as material.

Per the original methods: Counts of nucleated cells, estimated from reference gene primer amplification, were obtained. Method: immunoSEQ multiplex PCR; TCRdb's copy keeps in-frame clones and lacks some. That table gives V, J and clone size, and the DNA gave D and trimming. The data hold about 120,000 clones, with about nine tenths observed a single time. Germline V gene lookup returns CDR1 ENHRY and CDR2 SYGVKD. The CDR3 consists of 14 residues. V lost 0 bases and J lost 6, with 8 bases in between. This rearrangement joins TRBV10-3 to TRBJ2-2; the D gene is possibly TRBD1 (6 bases). The sample consisted of peripheral blood. The clonotype originates from a human donor with active COVID-19. The donor label of this sample is uncertain. DNA of the CDR3: TGTGCCATCAGTGAGTCAGCAGGGGCCGGGGAGCTGTTTTTT. Its translation: CAISESAGAGELFF.